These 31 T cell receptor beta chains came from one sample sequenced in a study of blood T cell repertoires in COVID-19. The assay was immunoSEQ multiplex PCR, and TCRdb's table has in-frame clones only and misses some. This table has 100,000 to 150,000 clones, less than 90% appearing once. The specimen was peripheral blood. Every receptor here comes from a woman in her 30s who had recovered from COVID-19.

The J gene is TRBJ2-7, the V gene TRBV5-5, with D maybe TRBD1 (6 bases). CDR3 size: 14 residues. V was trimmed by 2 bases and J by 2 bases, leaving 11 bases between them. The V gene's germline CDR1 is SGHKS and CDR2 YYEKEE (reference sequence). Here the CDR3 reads CASSFDAGAYEQYF. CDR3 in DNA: TGTGCCAGCAGCTTTGACGCAGGGGCCTACGAGCAGTACTTC.

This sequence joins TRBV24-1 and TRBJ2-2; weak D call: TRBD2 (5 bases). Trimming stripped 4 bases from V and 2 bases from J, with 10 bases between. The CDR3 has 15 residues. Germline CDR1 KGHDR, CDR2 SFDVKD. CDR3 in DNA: TGTGCCACCAGTGACTCGAGGGTTAACACCGGGGAGCTGTTTTTT. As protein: CATSDSRVNTGELFF.

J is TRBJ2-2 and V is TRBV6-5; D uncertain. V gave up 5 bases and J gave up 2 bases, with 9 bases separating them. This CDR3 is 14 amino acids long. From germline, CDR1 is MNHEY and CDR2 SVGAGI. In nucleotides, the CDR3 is TGTGCCAGCAGTCCAGTACACAACACCGGGGAGCTGTTTTTT. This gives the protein CASSPVHNTGELFF.

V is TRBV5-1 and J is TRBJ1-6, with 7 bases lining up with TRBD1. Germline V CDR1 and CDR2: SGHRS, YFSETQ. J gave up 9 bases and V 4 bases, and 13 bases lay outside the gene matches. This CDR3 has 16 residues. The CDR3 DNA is TGCGCCAGCAGCCCGTGGGGCCCAGGGGGAGGTTCACCCCTCCACTTT. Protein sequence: CASSPWGPGGGSPLHF.

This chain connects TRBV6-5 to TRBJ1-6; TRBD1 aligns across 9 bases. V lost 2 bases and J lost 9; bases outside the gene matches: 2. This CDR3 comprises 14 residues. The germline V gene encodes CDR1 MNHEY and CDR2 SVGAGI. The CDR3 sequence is CASSYRDRVSPLHF. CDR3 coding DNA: TGTGCCAGCAGTTACCGGGACAGGGTTTCACCCCTCCACTTT.

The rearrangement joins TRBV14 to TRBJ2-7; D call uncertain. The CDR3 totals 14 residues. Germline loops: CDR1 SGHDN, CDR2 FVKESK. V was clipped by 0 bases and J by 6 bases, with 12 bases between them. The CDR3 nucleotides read TGTGCCAGCAGCCAAGAAGGCGCCGCAGGCGAGCAGTACTTC. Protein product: CASSQEGAAGEQYF.

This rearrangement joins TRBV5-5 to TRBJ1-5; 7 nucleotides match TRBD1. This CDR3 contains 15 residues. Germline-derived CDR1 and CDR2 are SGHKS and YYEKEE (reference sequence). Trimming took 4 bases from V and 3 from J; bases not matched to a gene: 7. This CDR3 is CASSKGQVDNQPQHF. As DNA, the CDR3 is TGTGCCAGCAGCAAAGGACAGGTTGACAATCAGCCCCAGCATTTT.

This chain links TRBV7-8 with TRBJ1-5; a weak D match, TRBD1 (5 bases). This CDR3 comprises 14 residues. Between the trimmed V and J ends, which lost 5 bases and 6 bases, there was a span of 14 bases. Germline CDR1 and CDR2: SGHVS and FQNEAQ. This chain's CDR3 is CASSPDRGGQPQHF. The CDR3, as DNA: TGTGCCAGCAGCCCCGATAGGGGCGGTCAGCCCCAGCATTTT.

This CDR3 reads CASTPGGTGTEAFF. Written as DNA, the CDR3 is TGTGCCAGCACCCCGGGGGGAACAGGCACTGAAGCTTTCTTT. V and J are TRBV6-5 and TRBJ1-1, with D maybe TRBD1 (5 bases). CDR3 size: 14 residues. Germline CDR1 is MNHEY and CDR2 is SVGAGI. Trimming cost V 7 bases and J 4 bases, with 16 bases left between them.

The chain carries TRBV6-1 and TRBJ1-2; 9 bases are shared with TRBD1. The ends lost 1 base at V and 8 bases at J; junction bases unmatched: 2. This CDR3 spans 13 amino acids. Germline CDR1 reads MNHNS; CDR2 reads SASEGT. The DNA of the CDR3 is TGTGCCAGCAGTGAAGGACAGGGGGGCGGCTACACCTTC. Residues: CASSEGQGGGYTF.

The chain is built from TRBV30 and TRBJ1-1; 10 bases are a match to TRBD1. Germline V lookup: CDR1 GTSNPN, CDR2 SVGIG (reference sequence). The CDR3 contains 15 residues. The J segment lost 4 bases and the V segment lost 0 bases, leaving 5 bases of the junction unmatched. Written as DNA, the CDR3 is TGTGCCTGGAGTGTGGGGGACAGGGGTAGCACTGAAGCTTTCTTT. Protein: CAWSVGDRGSTEAFF.

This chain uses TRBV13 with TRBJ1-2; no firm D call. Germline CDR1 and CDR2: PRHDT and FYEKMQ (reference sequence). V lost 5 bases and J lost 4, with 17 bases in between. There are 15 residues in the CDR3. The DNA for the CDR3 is TGTGCCAGCAGCCTACCCGCAGGCCTCGGCTATGGCTACACCTTC. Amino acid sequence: CASSLPAGLGYGYTF.

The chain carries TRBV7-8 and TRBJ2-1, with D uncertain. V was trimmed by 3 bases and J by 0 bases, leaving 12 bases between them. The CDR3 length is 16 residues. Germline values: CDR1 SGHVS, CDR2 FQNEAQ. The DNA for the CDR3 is TGTGCCAGCAGCTTGGTTGCTGATAGCTCCTACAATGAGCAGTTCTTC. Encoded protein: CASSLVADSSYNEQFF.

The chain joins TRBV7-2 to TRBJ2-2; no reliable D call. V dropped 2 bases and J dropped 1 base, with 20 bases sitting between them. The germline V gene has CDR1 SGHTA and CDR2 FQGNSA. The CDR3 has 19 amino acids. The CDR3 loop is CASSLLSSRFRWNTGELFF. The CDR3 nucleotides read TGTGCCAGCAGCTTATTATCCAGCAGGTTTAGATGGAACACCGGGGAGCTGTTTTTT.

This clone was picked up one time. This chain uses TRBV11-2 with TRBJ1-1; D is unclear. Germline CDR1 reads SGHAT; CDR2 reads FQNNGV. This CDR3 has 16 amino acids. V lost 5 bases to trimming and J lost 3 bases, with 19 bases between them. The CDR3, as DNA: TGTGCCAGCAGCCTTGGGCGGGGAATTCAGTACACTGAAGCTTTCTTT. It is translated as CASSLGRGIQYTEAFF.

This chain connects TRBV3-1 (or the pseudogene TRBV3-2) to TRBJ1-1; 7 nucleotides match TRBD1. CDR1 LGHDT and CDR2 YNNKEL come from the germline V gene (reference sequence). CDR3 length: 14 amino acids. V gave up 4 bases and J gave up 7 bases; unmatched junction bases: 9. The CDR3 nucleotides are TGTGCCAGCAGCCGGCGACAGGGAGATGGTGAAGCTTTCTTT. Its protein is CASSRRQGDGEAFF.

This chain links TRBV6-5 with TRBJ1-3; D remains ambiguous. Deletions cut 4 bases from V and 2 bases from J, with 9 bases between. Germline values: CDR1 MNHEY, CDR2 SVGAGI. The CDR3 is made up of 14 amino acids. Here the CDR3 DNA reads TGTGCCAGCAGTTCCCGGGAGGCTGGAAACACCATATATTTT. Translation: CASSSREAGNTIYF.

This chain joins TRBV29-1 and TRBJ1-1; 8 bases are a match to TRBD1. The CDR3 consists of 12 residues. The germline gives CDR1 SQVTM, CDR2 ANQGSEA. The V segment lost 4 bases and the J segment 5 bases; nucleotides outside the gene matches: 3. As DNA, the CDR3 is TGCAGCGTTGGACAGGGGTTGACTGAAGCTTTCTTT. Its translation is CSVGQGLTEAFF.

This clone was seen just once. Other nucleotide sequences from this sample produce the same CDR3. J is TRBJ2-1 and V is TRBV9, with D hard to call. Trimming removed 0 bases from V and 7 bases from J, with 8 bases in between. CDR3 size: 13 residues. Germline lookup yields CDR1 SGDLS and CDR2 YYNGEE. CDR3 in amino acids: CASSVVAGNEQFF. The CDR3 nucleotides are TGTGCCAGCAGCGTAGTCGCAGGTAATGAGCAGTTCTTC.

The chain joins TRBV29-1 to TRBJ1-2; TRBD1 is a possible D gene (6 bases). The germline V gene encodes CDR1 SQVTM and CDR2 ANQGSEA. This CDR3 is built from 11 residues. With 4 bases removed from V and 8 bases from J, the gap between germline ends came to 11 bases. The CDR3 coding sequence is TGCAGCGTTGGGACAGCCACGGGCTACACCTTC. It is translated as CSVGTATGYTF.

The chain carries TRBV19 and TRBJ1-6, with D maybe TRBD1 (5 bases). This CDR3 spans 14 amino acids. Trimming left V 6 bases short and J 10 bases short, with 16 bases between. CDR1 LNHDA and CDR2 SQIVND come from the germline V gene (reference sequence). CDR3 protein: CASRASGIWSPLHF. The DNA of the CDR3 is TGTGCCAGTAGGGCCTCAGGGATTTGGTCACCCCTCCACTTT.

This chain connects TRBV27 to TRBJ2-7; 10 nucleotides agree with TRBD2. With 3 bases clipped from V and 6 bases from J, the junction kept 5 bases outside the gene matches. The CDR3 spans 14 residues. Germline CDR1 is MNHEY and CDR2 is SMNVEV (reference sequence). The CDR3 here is CASSFLAGDIEQYF. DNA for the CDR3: TGTGCCAGCAGTTTTCTAGCGGGAGATATCGAGCAGTACTTC.

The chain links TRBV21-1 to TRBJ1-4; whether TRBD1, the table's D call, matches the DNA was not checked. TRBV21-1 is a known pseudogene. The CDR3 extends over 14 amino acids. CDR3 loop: CASSWTGINEKLFF. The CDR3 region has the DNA TGTGCCAGCAGTTGGACAGGGATTAATGAAAAACTGTTTTTT.

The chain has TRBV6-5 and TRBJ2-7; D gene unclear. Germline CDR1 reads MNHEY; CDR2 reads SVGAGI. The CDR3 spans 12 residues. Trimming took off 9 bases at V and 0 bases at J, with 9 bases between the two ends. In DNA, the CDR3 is TGTGCCAGTTCGAAGAGCTCCTACGAGCAGTACTTC. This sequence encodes CASSKSSYEQYF.

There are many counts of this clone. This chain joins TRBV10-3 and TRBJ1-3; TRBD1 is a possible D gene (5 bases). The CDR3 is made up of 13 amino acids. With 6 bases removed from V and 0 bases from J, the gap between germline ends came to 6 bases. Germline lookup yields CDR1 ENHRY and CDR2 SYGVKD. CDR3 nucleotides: TGTGCCATCAGAGACAGCTCTGGAAACACCATATATTTT. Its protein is CAIRDSSGNTIYF.

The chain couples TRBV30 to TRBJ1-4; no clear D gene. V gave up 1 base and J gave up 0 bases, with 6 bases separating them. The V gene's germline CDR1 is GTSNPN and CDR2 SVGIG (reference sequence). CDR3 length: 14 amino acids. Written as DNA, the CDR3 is TGTGCCTGGAGTGGAGGGTCAACTAATGAAAAACTGTTTTTT. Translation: CAWSGGSTNEKLFF.

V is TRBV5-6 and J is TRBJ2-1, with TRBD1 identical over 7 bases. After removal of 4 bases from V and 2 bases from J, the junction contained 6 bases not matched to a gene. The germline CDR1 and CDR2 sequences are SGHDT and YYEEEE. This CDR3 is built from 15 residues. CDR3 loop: CASSPPDRPYNEQFF. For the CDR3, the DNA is TGTGCCAGCAGCCCCCCGGACAGGCCCTACAATGAGCAGTTCTTC.

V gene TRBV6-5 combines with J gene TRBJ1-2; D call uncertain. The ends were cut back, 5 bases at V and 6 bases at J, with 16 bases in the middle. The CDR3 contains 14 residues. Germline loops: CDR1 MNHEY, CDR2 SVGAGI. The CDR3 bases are TGTGCCAGCAGTCCGCTGGGAGACAATGATGGCTACACCTTC. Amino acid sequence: CASSPLGDNDGYTF.

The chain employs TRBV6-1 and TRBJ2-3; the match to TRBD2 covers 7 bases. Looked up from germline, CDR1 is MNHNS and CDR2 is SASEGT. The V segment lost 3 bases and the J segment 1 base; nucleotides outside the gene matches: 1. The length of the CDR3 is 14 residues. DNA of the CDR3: TGTGCCAGCAGTGATGCGGGGGGCACAGATACGCAGTATTTT. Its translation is CASSDAGGTDTQYF.

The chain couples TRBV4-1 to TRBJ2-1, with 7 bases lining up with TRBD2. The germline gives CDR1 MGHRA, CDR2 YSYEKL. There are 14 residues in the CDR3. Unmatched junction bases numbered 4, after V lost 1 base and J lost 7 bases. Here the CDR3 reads CASSQGRELNEQFF. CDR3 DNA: TGCGCCAGCAGCCAAGGGCGGGAGTTGAATGAGCAGTTCTTC.

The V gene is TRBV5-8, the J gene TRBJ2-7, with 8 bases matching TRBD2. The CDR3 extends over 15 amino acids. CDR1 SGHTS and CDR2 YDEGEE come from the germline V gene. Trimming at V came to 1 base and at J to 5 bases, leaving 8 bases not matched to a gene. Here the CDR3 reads CASSLLSSGRNEQYF. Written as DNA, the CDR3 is TGTGCCAGCAGCTTGTTGTCGAGCGGGAGAAACGAGCAGTACTTC.